This T cell receptor (beta chain) was sequenced for a study of long-term antiretroviral therapy in people with HIV (dated by TCRdb to 2021 to 2024). Background for the entire study: Collection of the earliest samples took place about a decade ahead of the 2015 WHO recommendation for immediate ART, at a time when ART was typically delayed until CD4 counts fell. A retrospective serial study tested whether changes in peripheral blood TRB repertoire composition and diversity were associated with ART initiation and durable HIV suppression. A total of over 150 cryopreserved PBMC samples came from a few dozen adults with confirmed HIV infection and were collected serially over a mean of roughly six years (range 1-12). About a third of the roughly 30 participants with HIV were female. No cross-contamination during QIAcube processing turned up in test extractions that ran a monoclonal T-cell line alongside 33 polyclonal samples. Results the study describes overall, beyond this receptor: CDR3 length ranges in HIV repertoires were narrower than in controls, and network structure suggested an antigen-experienced repertoire with only a slight naive shift after ART. Expanded TRB clones identified before ART initiation dominated the repertoire at all time points, although this dominance fluctuated and declined in many PLHIV after ART. Starting ART was linked to a significant rise in TRB diversity, yet even with long-term ART the diversity remained significantly lower than in transplant donor controls. Since PBMC availability was limited, sequencing covered only the TCR beta chain, with no alpha chain pairing. Inferences about post-ART repertoire changes are limited because no data were available on ART adherence, viral resistance or therapy changes. The samples were dated from about 2003 to 2018, and the ART regimens that were used may be less effective than current ART regimens. Because pre-ART samples had limited cell numbers, profiling was done on unsorted PBMC rather than on sorted CD4+ and CD8+ T cells.

With respect to this clone: Its antigen specificity is not known. Base qualities are not at hand, and no much larger clone is one base apart.

Participants were included only if at least one PBMC sample before ART initiation and at least two post-ART samples were available. All participants with HIV were treated in the United States of America. Before DNA extraction, cryopreserved samples of roughly 0.85-11 million PBMC were thawed and then washed. At the time of the earliest PBMC sample, participants with HIV were aged between about 23 and 55 years. Each participant contributed PBMC samples from 1-4 timepoints before ART initiation and 2-8 timepoints after ART initiation, with a median of 7 samples. Serial HIV viral load, CD4+ T-cell count, ART history and demographic data were obtained for every participant. A Qiagen kit on a QIAcube was used to extract genomic DNA from unsorted PBMC, with samples processed in batches of 12. The immunoSEQ hsTCRB v3.0 assay was used at survey level resolution for TRB variable region sequencing. The targeted TRB sequencing depth was roughly 40,000-50,000 T-cell genomes per sample. TRB libraries were pooled and sequenced on an Illumina MiSeq using a v3 150-cycle kit. The paper's data handling went like this. Repertoire analysis ran in R within a reproducible Nextflow workflow covering QC, data transformation and analysis. LymphoSeq2, an R package for exploring AIRR-Seq data, was used to implement custom analyses. Four samples that yielded fewer than 5000 total TRB sequences were excluded, so that fewer than 200 HIV repertoires were analyzed. Among the roughly 190 retained HIV repertoires, about 59 were collected before ART initiation and approximately 130 were collected after ART initiation. Each repertoire was downsampled to 5000 TRB nucleotide sequences, and summary statistics were averaged across 100 downsampling iterations. The analysis kept only TRB sequences whose CDR3 regions were at least seven amino acids long. Diversity was assessed using a clonality score derived from Shannon entropy and using the Gini coefficient. In repertoire networks, the top 5000 CDR3 amino acid sequences were linked whenever an edit distance of one separated two sequences. Antigen specificity groups and MHC restriction were predicted for TRB CDR3 amino acid sequences with GLIPH2. To flag known associations with CMV, EBV, HIV or tissue antigens, CDR3 amino acid sequences were compared against VDJdb and McPAS-TCR. Pre-ART, post-ART and control groups were compared with Wilcoxon signed-rank tests and Holm-Bonferroni correction. In TCRdb, the immuneACCESS table is reduced to in-frame sequences with V and J assigned. These tables do not hold every clone; where another copy was compared, an unresolved V gene accounts for under half, and the others remain unexplained. The D gene and trimming were derived from the DNA, and the V and J assignments and clone size from that table. Across this sample there are around 30,000 clones, with 85% to 95% seen only once. The top ten hold approximately 6.8% of the sample.

A distance of 9 bases separates the germline ends of V and J, which lose 3 bases and 4 bases respectively. Its CDR3 holds 13 amino acids, cysteine through phenylalanine. The DNA shown is the 39-base CDR3, in frame from base 1. CDR1 and CDR2, looked up from the germline V gene (reference sequence), are LNHNV and YYDKDF. The specimen comprised unsorted PBMCs, sampled roughly 6.5 years after starting antiretroviral therapy. This receptor chain uses TRBV15 and TRBJ1-2; a tentative D call is TRBD1 (5 bases match). The receptor was derived from a middle-aged woman with HIV. The CDR3: CATSRAGGYGYTF. Here is the DNA: TGTGCCACCAGCAGGGCCGGGGGCTATGGCTACACCTTC.